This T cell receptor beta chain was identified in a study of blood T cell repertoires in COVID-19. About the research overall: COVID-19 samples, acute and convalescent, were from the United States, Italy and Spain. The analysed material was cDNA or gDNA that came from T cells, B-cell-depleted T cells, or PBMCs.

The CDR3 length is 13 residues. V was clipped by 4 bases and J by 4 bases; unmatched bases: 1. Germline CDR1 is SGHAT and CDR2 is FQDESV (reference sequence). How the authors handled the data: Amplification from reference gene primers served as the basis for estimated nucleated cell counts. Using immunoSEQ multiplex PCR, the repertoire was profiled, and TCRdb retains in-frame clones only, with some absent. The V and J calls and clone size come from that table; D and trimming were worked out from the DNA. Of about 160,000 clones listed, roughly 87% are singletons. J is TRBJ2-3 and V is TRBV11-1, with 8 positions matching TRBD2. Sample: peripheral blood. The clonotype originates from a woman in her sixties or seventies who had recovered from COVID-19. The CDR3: CASSWGLADTQYF. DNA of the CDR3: TGTGCCAGCAGCTGGGGACTAGCAGATACGCAGTATTTT.